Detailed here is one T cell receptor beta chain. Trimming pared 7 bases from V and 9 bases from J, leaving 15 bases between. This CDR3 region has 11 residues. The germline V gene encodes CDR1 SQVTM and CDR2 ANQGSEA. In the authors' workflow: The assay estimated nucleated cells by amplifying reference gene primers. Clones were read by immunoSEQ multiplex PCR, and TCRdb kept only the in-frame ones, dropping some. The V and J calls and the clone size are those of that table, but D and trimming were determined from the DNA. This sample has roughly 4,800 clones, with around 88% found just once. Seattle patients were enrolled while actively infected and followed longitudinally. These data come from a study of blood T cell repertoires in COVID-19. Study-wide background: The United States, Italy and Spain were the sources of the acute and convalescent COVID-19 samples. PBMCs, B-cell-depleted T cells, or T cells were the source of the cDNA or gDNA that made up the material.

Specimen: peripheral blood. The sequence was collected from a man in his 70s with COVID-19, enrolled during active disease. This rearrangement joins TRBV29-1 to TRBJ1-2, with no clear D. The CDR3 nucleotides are TGCAGCGCAGCGAACAAACGAAGCTACACCTTC. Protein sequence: CSAANKRSYTF.